This T cell receptor beta chain was identified during a study of blood T cell repertoires in COVID-19 (dated by TCRdb to about 2020). The study in broad terms: The collaborator samples originated in the United States, Italy and Spain and spanned the acute and convalescent phases of COVID-19. The material from the prospective study consisted of cDNA or gDNA derived from T cells, B-cell-depleted T cells, or PBMCs. Subjects who had been exposed to COVID-19, were actively infected with it, or had recovered from it provided the deeply sampled blood TCRbeta repertoires that made up the dataset. The repertoires were released in a freely available public database intended as a resource for research on the immune response to SARS-CoV-2. The samples were drawn from the first 160 participants of the ongoing ImmuneRACE study and from 950 to 1,500 subjects provided by 6 global collaborators. Nearly every sample came with metadata listing a de-identified subject ID, COVID-19 status, age in years and sex. Where available, HLA class I and class II types were obtained from metadata supplied by the sample provider rather than from assay-based typing. Study-wide findings and limitations: Clinical and demographic metadata were provided uncurated, with the amount varying by source and participant.

According to the germline V gene, CDR1 reads SGHRS and CDR2 reads YFSETQ. Measured from the cysteine to the phenylalanine, the CDR3 is 15 residues long. Just CDR3 DNA is preserved here, 45 bases in frame from base 1. V is clipped by 1 base and J by 0 bases, and the sequence between their germline boundaries is 10 bases long. As concerns this clone: Its antigen has not been determined. Base qualities are not provided; no much larger clone lies one nucleotide away.

TCRbeta CDR3 regions were amplified from genomic DNA using the immunoSEQ Assay, a bias-controlled multiplex PCR. Processing in the source paper ran as follows. Within the assay, amplification of reference gene primers was used to estimate how many nucleated cells each sample contained. Sequence reads were collapsed and filtered to measure the absolute abundance of every unique TCRbeta CDR3 rearrangement. For each sample, productive Simpson clonality was calculated as the square root of Simpson's diversity index over productive rearrangements. TCRdb provides this immuneACCESS table in a form limited to in-frame rearrangements. Some clones are lacking; in checked studies, under half of them reflect an unresolved V gene, and why the rest are absent is not known. For V, J and clone size, that table is used; D and trimming come from the DNA. For this sample there are 70,000 to 95,000 clones; approximately 89% appear just once. Around 2.1% of the sample is taken by the ten largest.

Each collaborating institution followed its own protocols to collect whole blood in K2EDTA tubes. For TCRbeta analysis, collaborator samples were shipped as frozen whole blood, as isolated PBMCs, or as DNA extracted from either sample type. Sequenced input: peripheral blood. This receptor was obtained from a man in his fifties with acute or convalescent COVID-19. The chain uses TRBV5-1 and TRBJ1-1; matching of 5 bases hints at TRBD1 as the D gene. The DNA sequence reads TGCGCCAGCAGCTTGTGGGGGGATATGAACACTGAAGCTTTCTTT. It is translated as CASSLWGDMNTEAFF. Full variable domain (CDR3 extended with the reference TRBV5-1 and TRBJ1-1 proteins): KAGVTQTPRYLIKTRGQQVTLSCSPISGHRSVSWYQQTPGQGLQFLFEYFSETQRNKGNFPGRFSGRQFSNSRSEMNVSTLELGDSALYLCASSLWGDMNTEAFFGQGTRLTVV.